The 8 T cell receptor beta chains listed next were all sequenced from one sample in a study of CD8 T cells in ankylosing spondylitis. Each CDR3 protein is one row after TCRdb ran MiXCR on the 5' RACE reads. In the table there are around 340,000 distinct CDR3 sequences, approximately 22% of which are singletons. Sequenced sample: blood, either unsorted or a sorted T cell fraction (not recorded which). These receptors were taken from a male donor with ankylosing spondylitis or in good health (not recorded which).

This clonotype appeared many times. This sequence joins TRBV12-3 or TRBV12-4 and TRBJ2-1; TRBD2 matches at 10 bases. Losses at the gene ends were 5 bases for V and 6 bases for J; bases not matched to a gene: 1. The CDR3 contains 13 residues. For the CDR3, the DNA is TGTGCCAGCAGTCCTAGCGGGGGCAATGAGCAGTTCTTC. It translates to CASSPSGGNEQFF.

The chain combines TRBV29-1 with TRBJ1-2; 9 bases align to TRBD1. The CDR3 sequence is 14 residues long. V was pared by 0 bases and J by 4 bases, with 3 bases of the junction left unmatched. Per germline, CDR1 SQVTM and CDR2 ANQGSEA. Here the CDR3 reads CSVEEQGAVYGYTF. The CDR3 DNA reads TGCAGCGTTGAAGAACAGGGGGCAGTCTATGGCTACACCTTC.

This chain joins TRBV12-3 or TRBV12-4 and TRBJ2-1; tentatively, D is TRBD1 or TRBD2 (5 bases each). Trimming shortened V by 6 bases and J by 8 bases, and 17 bases separated the two germline ends. The CDR3 runs 14 residues. CDR3 DNA: TGTGCCAGCAGAATTGGGGCAGCGGACGATGAGCAGTTCTTC. This sequence encodes CASRIGAADDEQFF.

The rearrangement links TRBV7-2 to TRBJ2-5; D is uncertain. Trimming removed 2 bases from V and 5 bases from J, with 12 bases in between. The CDR3 covers 14 residues. Per germline, CDR1 SGHTA and CDR2 FQGNSA. The CDR3 nucleotides read TGTGCCAGCAGCTTAAGGGCAGGTTGGGAGACCCAGTACTTC. Translating it yields CASSLRAGWETQYF.

The V and J genes are TRBV20-1 and TRBJ2-7, with D perhaps TRBD1 or TRBD2 (5 bases each). V was trimmed by 0 bases and J by 4 bases, leaving 13 bases between them. There are 14 residues in the CDR3. Germline CDR1 is DFQATT and CDR2 is SNEGSKA (reference sequence). This CDR3 reads CSARDRGTGYEQYF. The CDR3 region has the DNA TGCAGTGCTAGAGATCGAGGGACGGGATACGAGCAGTACTTC.

The chain has TRBV11-2 and TRBJ2-1; a weak D match, TRBD2 (5 bases). CDR1 and CDR2 (germline): SGHAT, FQNNGV. The ends were cut back, 5 bases at V and 4 bases at J, with 12 bases in the middle. The CDR3 consists of 14 residues. The CDR3 protein is CASSDGGGYNEQFF. The DNA of the CDR3 is TGTGCCAGCAGCGACGGCGGCGGGTACAATGAGCAGTTCTTC.

J is TRBJ2-5 and V is TRBV27; unclear D gene. This CDR3 is built from 11 residues. Trimming pared 10 bases from V and 0 bases from J, leaving 6 bases between. Germline lookup yields CDR1 MNHEY and CDR2 SMNVEV (reference sequence). CDR3 in amino acids: CATWYQETQYF. The CDR3 nucleotides are TGTGCCACCTGGTACCAAGAGACCCAGTACTTC.

The rearrangement joins TRBV4-2 to TRBJ2-7; D tentatively reads TRBD1 or TRBD2 (6 bases each). The V end lost 0 bases, the J end lost 3 bases, and 15 bases lay between the germline ends. This CDR3 is 16 amino acids long. Germline V gives CDR1 LGHNA, CDR2 YNFKEQ. For the CDR3, the DNA is TGTGCCAGCAGCCAAGAGGTTTGGGGGGCGGGCTACGAGCAGTACTTC. It codes for CASSQEVWGAGYEQYF.